This T cell receptor (beta chain) was recorded in a study of early T cells in non-severe SARS-CoV-2 infection. This clonotype was detected a few times. Its antigen is currently unknown. Trimming removed 3 bases from V and 7 bases from J; junction bases left unmatched: 2. The germline CDR1 and CDR2 sequences are DFQATT and SNEGSKA (reference sequence). This CDR3 is built from 14 residues. Unique molecular identifiers were attached to individual cDNA molecules. Via MiXCR, TCRdb re-called the 5' RACE reads, giving one row per CDR3 protein. The data contain 100,000 to 120,000 distinct CDR3 sequences, about 12% of them singletons. Study outcomes and limitations: VDJdb matching, biased toward anti-spike CD8 responses, missed private and CD4 specificities.

The specimen was whole blood. The clonotype was recovered from an adult who was a healthcare worker with PCR-confirmed SARS-CoV-2 infection or an uninfected control (not recorded which). The rearrangement joins TRBV20-1 to TRBJ2-1; 14 bases line up with TRBD2. This CDR3 reads CSARGLAGVNEQFF. CDR3 coding DNA: TGCAGTGCTAGGGGACTAGCGGGGGTTAATGAGCAGTTCTTC.